The 13 T cell receptor beta chains given below trace back to one sample, sequenced in a study of T cell responses to AZD1222 COVID-19 vaccine. Profiled with immunoSEQ multiplex PCR; TCRdb holds only in-frame clones, not every one. This sample's table reports over 120,000 clones. Material for sequencing was peripheral blood. The source is an adult in good health.

The genes are TRBV7-6 and TRBJ2-2; TRBD2 agrees at 10 bases. CDR3 size: 17 residues. Germline V gives CDR1 SGHVS, CDR2 FNYEAQ. V trimming: 1 base; J trimming: 4 bases; junction bases outside the gene matches: 6. The CDR3, as DNA: TGTGCCAGCAGCTTAGGCGGTCGACTAGCGGGCACCGGGGAGCTGTTTTTT. Encoded protein: CASSLGGRLAGTGELFF.

The chain uses TRBV28 and TRBJ1-2; no definite D call. The ends were cut back, 6 bases at V and 10 bases at J, with 15 bases in the middle. Germline V lookup: CDR1 MDHEN, CDR2 SYDVKM. The CDR3 totals 12 residues. CDR3 residues: CASRAPPDFYTF. CDR3 DNA sequence: TGTGCCAGCAGGGCCCCACCCGATTTCTACACCTTC.

This chain links TRBV10-1 with TRBJ2-1; D possibly corresponds to TRBD2 (5 bases). Germline V CDR1 and CDR2: WNHNN, SYGVQD (reference sequence). V lost 6 bases, J lost 7 bases, and 13 bases lay in between. This CDR3 has 13 amino acids. CDR3: CASSPGSLNEQFF. Here the CDR3 DNA reads TGCGCCAGCAGCCCGGGATCGCTTAATGAGCAGTTCTTC.

This chain links TRBV18 with TRBJ2-7; 8 nucleotides align to TRBD2. CDR1 KGHSH and CDR2 LQKENI come from the germline V gene. Trimming removed 6 bases from V and 0 bases from J; junction bases left unmatched: 4. CDR3 length: 14 amino acids. The CDR3 DNA sequence: TGTGCCAGCTCCCCCGGGACTAGCTCCTACGAGCAGTACTTC. This sequence encodes CASSPGTSSYEQYF.

The CDR3 loop reads CASSFFGNTEAFF. CDR3 DNA: TGTGCCAGCAGTTTTTTTGGGAACACTGAAGCTTTCTTT. The J gene is TRBJ1-1, the V gene TRBV12-3 or TRBV12-4, with D unclear. V lost 3 bases to trimming and J lost 1 base, with 6 bases between them. This CDR3 spans 13 amino acids.

The chain employs TRBV5-5 and TRBJ2-7; the D call may be TRBD1 or TRBD2 (6 bases each). The CDR3 runs 15 residues. Germline CDR1 is SGHKS and CDR2 is YYEKEE (reference sequence). The V gene lost 4 bases and the J gene lost 6 bases, with 20 bases spanning the gap. The CDR3 loop is CASSPGAESLSEQYF. The CDR3 DNA follows: TGTGCCAGCAGCCCGGGGGCAGAGAGCCTCTCCGAGCAGTACTTC.

CDR3 in amino acids: CASSGPGQTVTGELFF. DNA for the CDR3: TGTGCCAGCAGTGGGCCGGGACAGACAGTCACCGGGGAGCTGTTTTTT. The genes are TRBV6-6 and TRBJ2-2; 7 nucleotides match TRBD1. CDR1 and CDR2 (germline): MNHNY, SVGAGI (reference sequence). The CDR3 totals 16 residues. Trimming at V came to 5 bases and at J to 4 bases, leaving 10 bases not matched to a gene.

The chain uses TRBV6-5 and TRBJ2-7, with TRBD1 matching 11 bases. The V and J ends lost 6 bases and 7 bases, in that order; junction bases with no gene match: 8. The CDR3 has 14 residues. Germline CDR1 reads MNHEY; CDR2 reads SVGAGI. The CDR3 DNA reads TGTGCCAGCAGGGCTTCGGACAGGGGGCTTGAGCAGTACTTC. Amino acids: CASRASDRGLEQYF.

The chain recombines TRBV6-2 or TRBV6-3 with TRBJ1-1, with 9 positions matching TRBD1. After removal of 5 bases from V and 6 bases from J, the junction contained 19 bases not matched to a gene. The germline V gene encodes CDR1 MNHEY and CDR2 SVGEGT. The CDR3 is made up of 18 amino acids. The CDR3 DNA follows: TGTGCCAGCAGTCACCCGATCTACAGGGGGCGGAAGGGGGCTGAAGCTTTCTTT. Translated: CASSHPIYRGRKGAEAFF.

The chain joins TRBV28 to TRBJ2-1, with 7 nucleotides matching TRBD2. Germline loops: CDR1 MDHEN, CDR2 SYDVKM. V shed 6 bases and J 7 bases; nucleotides not matched to a gene: 12. This CDR3 has 15 amino acids. CDR3: CASSQPPWEGNEQFF. The CDR3 bases are TGTGCCAGCAGCCAACCTCCGTGGGAGGGGAATGAGCAGTTCTTC.

The chain carries TRBV5-1 and TRBJ1-1; D is unresolved. The germline CDR1 and CDR2 sequences are SGHRS and YFSETQ. V lost 0 bases and J 2 bases, leaving 8 bases between the germline ends. This CDR3 is 14 amino acids long. The CDR3: CASSLGRSNTEAFF. In DNA, the CDR3 is TGCGCCAGCAGCTTGGGGCGCAGTAACACTGAAGCTTTCTTT.

The V gene is TRBV9, the J gene TRBJ2-3; D gene unclear. CDR1 and CDR2 (germline): SGDLS, YYNGEE. Trimming pared 4 bases from V and 4 bases from J, leaving 10 bases between. The CDR3 loop spans 13 amino acids. The CDR3 sequence: CASSPIGADTQYF. The CDR3 nucleotides are TGTGCCAGCAGCCCCATTGGGGCAGATACGCAGTATTTT.

The rearrangement joins TRBV6-5 to TRBJ2-1; D remains unclear. The CDR3 has 12 amino acids. CDR1 and CDR2 from the germline V gene are MNHEY and SVGAGI. V lost 6 bases and J lost 9, with 12 bases in between. CDR3 sequence (DNA): TGTGCCAGCAGCGCAACCCCGGGTGAGCAGTTCTTC. Residues: CASSATPGEQFF.